This T cell receptor (beta chain) appears in the sequencing data of a study of blood T cell repertoires in COVID-19 (dated by TCRdb to 2020 to 2021). For context, the study as a whole: Samples from collaborators originated in the United States, Italy and Spain and spanned both the acute and convalescent phases of COVID-19. The sample metadata nearly always contained a de-identified subject ID, COVID-19 status, age in years and sex. The prospective study material was composed of cDNA or gDNA derived from T cells, B-cell-depleted T cells, or PBMCs. Where HLA class I and class II types were available, the types were taken from metadata supplied by the sample provider, not from assay-based typing. Samples came from the ongoing ImmuneRACE study (first 160 participants) plus 1,254 subjects from 6 global collaborators. The repertoires were made available in a free public database intended to serve as a resource for research on the immune response to SARS-CoV-2. Deeply sampled blood TCRbeta repertoires from subjects exposed to, actively infected with, or recovered from COVID-19 were included in the dataset. On the study overall, not on this receptor specifically: The amount of clinical and demographic metadata varied by source and participant and was provided uncurated.

Details on this clone: The target of this receptor is not known. Base qualities are not recorded, but no much larger clone differs from it by a single base.

TCRbeta CDR3 regions were amplified from genomic DNA by means of the immunoSEQ Assay, a bias-controlled multiplex PCR. The paper's data handling went like this. The number of nucleated cells in each sample was estimated from the amplification of reference gene primers within the assay. To quantify the absolute abundance of each unique TCRbeta CDR3 rearrangement, sequence reads were collapsed and filtered. Productive Simpson clonality was computed per sample as the square root of Simpson's diversity index over productive rearrangements. Drawn from immuneACCESS, this table holds only the in-frame rearrangements with V and J called that TCRdb kept. Clones are partly lost; checked studies trace under half to an unresolved V gene and leave the rest unexplained. The D gene and trimming were derived from the DNA, and the V and J assignments and clone size from that table. For this sample there are 90,000 to 100,000 clones; roughly 84% appear just once. The ten largest account for about 25% of the sample.

The collaborating institutions used their own protocols to collect whole blood in K2EDTA tubes. Collaborator samples were shipped for TCRbeta analysis as frozen whole blood, isolated PBMCs, or DNA extracted from either sample type. This sequence originates from a man aged 55 to 70 with acute or convalescent COVID-19. Sequenced material: peripheral blood.

The DNA sequence is TGTGCCAGCAGCCCTGACAGAGGCATACCCACTAATGAAAAACTGTTTTTT. Its protein product is CASSPDRGIPTNEKLFF. The V and J genes are TRBV7-9 and TRBJ1-4; TRBD1 is possibly the D segment (5 matching bases). V loses 5 bases of germline sequence and J loses 2 bases, and the interval between the two ends is 18 bases. From the cysteine up to the phenylalanine, the CDR3 has a length of 17 residues. The only DNA kept is the CDR3, 51 bases in frame from the first base. CDR1 SEHNR and CDR2 FQNEAQ are derived from the germline V gene (reference sequence).